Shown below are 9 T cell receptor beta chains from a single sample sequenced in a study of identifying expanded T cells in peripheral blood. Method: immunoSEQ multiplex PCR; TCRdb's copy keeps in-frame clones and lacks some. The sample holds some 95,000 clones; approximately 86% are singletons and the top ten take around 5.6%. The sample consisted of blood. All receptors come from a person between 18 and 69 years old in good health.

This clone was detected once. The DNA for the CDR3 is TGTGCCAGCAGCCGACAGGTTCGAAACACCATATATTTT. Its protein product is CASSRQVRNTIYF. The J gene is TRBJ1-3, the V gene TRBV7-2; D is possibly TRBD1 (6 bases). Germline CDR1 reads SGHTA; CDR2 reads FQGNSA. V lost 5 bases to trimming and J lost 5 bases, with 10 bases between them. The CDR3 contains 13 residues.

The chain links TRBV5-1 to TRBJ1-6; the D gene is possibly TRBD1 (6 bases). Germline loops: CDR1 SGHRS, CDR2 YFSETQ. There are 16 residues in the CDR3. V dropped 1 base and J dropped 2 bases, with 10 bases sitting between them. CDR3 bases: TGCGCCAGCAGCTTGAGGGGGGACCCCTATAATTCACCCCTCCACTTT. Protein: CASSLRGDPYNSPLHF.

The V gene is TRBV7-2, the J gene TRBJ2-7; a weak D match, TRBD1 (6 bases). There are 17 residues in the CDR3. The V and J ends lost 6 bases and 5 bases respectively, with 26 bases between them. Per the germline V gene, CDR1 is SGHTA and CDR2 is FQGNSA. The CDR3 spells CASSLNQPRGDMNEQYF. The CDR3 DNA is TGTGCCAGCAGTCTTAACCAACCGAGAGGGGACATGAACGAGCAGTACTTC.

CDR3 in DNA: TGTGCCAGCAGCCCCCGGTCCTATGGCTACACCTTC. Protein product: CASSPRSYGYTF. V is TRBV5-4 and J is TRBJ1-2; D remains unclear. V dropped 4 bases and J dropped 4 bases, with 8 bases sitting between them. From germline, CDR1 is SGHNT and CDR2 YYREEE (reference sequence). This CDR3 region has 12 residues. Complete variable domain (other parts from reference TRBV5-4 and TRBJ1-2): ETGVTQSPTHLIKTRGQQVTLRCSSQSGHNTVSWYQQALGQGPQFIFQYYREEENGRGNFPPRFSGLQFPNYSSELNVNALELDDSALYLCASSPRSYGYTFGSGTRLTVV.

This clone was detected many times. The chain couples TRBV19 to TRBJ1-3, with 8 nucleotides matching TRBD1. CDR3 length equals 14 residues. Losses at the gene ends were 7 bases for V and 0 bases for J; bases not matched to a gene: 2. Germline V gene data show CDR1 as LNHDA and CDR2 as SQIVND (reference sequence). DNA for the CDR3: TGTGCCAGTATTGACAGGGGCTCTGGAAACACCATATATTTT. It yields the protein CASIDRGSGNTIYF.

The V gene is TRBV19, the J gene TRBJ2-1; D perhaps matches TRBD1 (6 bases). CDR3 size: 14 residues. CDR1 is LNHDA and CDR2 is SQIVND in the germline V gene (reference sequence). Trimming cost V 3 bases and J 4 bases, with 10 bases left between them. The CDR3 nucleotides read TGTGCCAGTAGTATCCAGGGGAAATACAATGAGCAGTTCTTC. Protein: CASSIQGKYNEQFF.

This chain's CDR3 is CASSPRRGGNEKLFF. CDR3 sequence (DNA): TGTGCCAGCTCACCACGCAGAGGCGGCAATGAAAAACTGTTTTTT. This chain connects TRBV18 to TRBJ1-4; unclear D gene. This CDR3 spans 15 amino acids. Trimming shortened V by 1 base and J by 5 bases, and 11 bases separated the two germline ends. Germline V gene lookup returns CDR1 KGHSH and CDR2 LQKENI.

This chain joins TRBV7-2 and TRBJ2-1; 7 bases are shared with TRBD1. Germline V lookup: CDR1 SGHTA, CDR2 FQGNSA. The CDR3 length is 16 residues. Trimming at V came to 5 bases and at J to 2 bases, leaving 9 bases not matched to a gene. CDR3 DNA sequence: TGTGCCAGCAGCCAGGCGACAGGGTCGGCCTACAATGAGCAGTTCTTC. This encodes CASSQATGSAYNEQFF.

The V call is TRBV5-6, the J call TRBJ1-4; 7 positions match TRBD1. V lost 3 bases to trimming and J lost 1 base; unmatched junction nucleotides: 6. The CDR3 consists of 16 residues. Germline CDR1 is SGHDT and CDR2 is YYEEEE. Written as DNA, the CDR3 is TGTGCCAGCAGCTGGAGCTCAGGGGGAACTAATGAAAAACTGTTTTTT. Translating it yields CASSWSSGGTNEKLFF.